The table lists the clone carrying this T cell receptor (beta chain) with a few counts. The antigen remains undetermined. KT2, a clone with a known TCR, was spiked into unfractionated PBMC. The sample is drawn from a study of quantifying T cell responses using KT2 cells. Study context: TCR alpha and beta constant-region primers primed reverse transcription of RNA. Findings of the study overall: KT2 clone alpha and beta sequence counts scaled linearly with input KT2 cell number. KT2 sequence counts showed saturation when very many KT2 cells were spiked in.

An oligo carrying a UMI was ligated to the cDNA 3' end. The first PCR ran approximately 4 cycles with an equimolar RC1.1 and RC1.2 beta primer mix. TCRdb independently ran MiXCR on the UMI-ligation and nested PCR reads; one entry per CDR3 protein. This sample has about 53,000 distinct CDR3 sequences, with about 12% found just once. This CDR3 is 15 amino acids long. The ends were cut back, 5 bases at V and 0 bases at J, with 12 bases in the middle. The sample was PBMCs spiked with cells of the T cell clone KT2. The receptor was derived from a human donor. This chain links TRBV12-3 or TRBV12-4 with TRBJ2-3; unclear D gene. CDR3 protein: CASSLSFRSTDTQYF. CDR3 nucleotides: TGTGCCAGCAGTCTCTCGTTCCGAAGCACAGATACGCAGTATTTT.